This T cell receptor (beta chain) was sequenced in a study of cytomegalovirus exposure and HLA in healthy donors. Study-wide points: Relative to the approximately 660-donor mean, N-insertions were reportedly fewer in an Asian-associated ancestry cluster in a later analysis. Later on, an analysis showed TCR association rates differing by HLA locus, with DRB1 the most and HLA-C the fewest. 150 to 200 TCR beta chains were listed as cytomegalovirus-associated.

Of note for this clone: Its antigen remains unidentified.

PCR used 60 Vbeta primers and 13 Jbeta primers. Profiled with immunoSEQ multiplex PCR; TCRdb holds only in-frame clones, not every one. The repertoire holds some 210,000 clones, roughly 80% seen once, with 3.5% to 4% in the top ten. The CDR3 sequence is 15 residues long. CDR1 and CDR2 (germline): SNHLY, FYNNEI. The ends were cut back, 7 bases at V and 4 bases at J, with 16 bases in the middle. The V and J genes are TRBV2 and TRBJ2-2; D may be TRBD2 (5 bases). The TCR was taken from a male donor in good health and CMV-seronegative. The sample consisted of PBMCs. The CDR3 bases are TGTGCCAGCACCCCCGACGAGGGTAGCACCGGGGAGCTGTTTTTT. Its translation is CASTPDEGSTGELFF.